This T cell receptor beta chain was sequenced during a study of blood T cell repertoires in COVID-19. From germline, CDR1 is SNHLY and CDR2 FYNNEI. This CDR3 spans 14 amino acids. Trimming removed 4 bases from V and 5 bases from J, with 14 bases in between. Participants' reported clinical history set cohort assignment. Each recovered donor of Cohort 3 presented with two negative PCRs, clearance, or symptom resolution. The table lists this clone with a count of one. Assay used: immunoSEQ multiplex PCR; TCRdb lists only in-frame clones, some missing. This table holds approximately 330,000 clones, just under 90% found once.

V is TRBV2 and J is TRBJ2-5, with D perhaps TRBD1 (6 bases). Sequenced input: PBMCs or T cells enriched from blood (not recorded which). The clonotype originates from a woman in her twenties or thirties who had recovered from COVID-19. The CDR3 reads CASSVQGLGETQYF. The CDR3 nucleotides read TGTGCCAGCAGTGTCCAGGGGCTGGGGGAGACCCAGTACTTC.